Listed here are 20 T cell receptor beta chains from one sample, sequenced in a study of human T cells and chemical hapten exposure. Time point of the sample: healthy volunteer bleed at 2 weeks. It was unfractionated whole blood from which total RNA was extracted. Each CDR3 protein is one row after TCRdb ran MiXCR on the RACE reads. The sample yields some 93,000 distinct CDR3 sequences, approximately 10% seen once. Material for sequencing was whole blood. The receptors derive from a female donor in good health. Some clones in this sample may be carry-over from other donors' samples.

At least ten counts were recorded for this clonotype. This sequence joins TRBV7-2 and TRBJ1-2, with no clear D. The germline V gene has CDR1 SGHTA and CDR2 FQGNSA. Trimming shortened V by 2 bases and J by 5 bases, and 6 bases separated the two germline ends. The CDR3 is 12 residues long. This chain's CDR3 is CASSLLEYGYTF. CDR3 in DNA: TGTGCCAGCAGCTTATTAGAGTATGGCTACACCTTC.

Here the CDR3 reads CASSYYEGEQFF. In DNA form, the CDR3 reads TGTGCCAGCAGCTACTATGAAGGAGAGCAGTTCTTC. The chain combines TRBV7-2 with TRBJ2-1, with no clear D. V was trimmed by 4 bases and J by 10 bases, leaving 11 bases between them. The CDR3 length is 12 residues. Germline V gene data show CDR1 as SGHTA and CDR2 as FQGNSA. The full variable domain, completed using reference TRBV7-2 and TRBJ2-1, is GAGVSQSPSNKVTEKGKDVELRCDPISGHTALYWYRQSLGQGLEFLIYFQGNSAPDKSGLPSDRFSAERTGGSVSTLTIQRTQQEDSAVYLCASSYYEGEQFFGPGTRLTVL.

The genes are TRBV7-3 and TRBJ2-5; D unresolved. With 4 bases removed from V and 6 bases from J, the gap between germline ends came to 12 bases. CDR3 size: 13 residues. CDR1 is SGHTA, CDR2 FQGTGA, per germline. The CDR3 nucleotides read TGTGCCAGCAGCTCCCACCCCACTCAGACCCAGTACTTC. Translated: CASSSHPTQTQYF.

This clonotype was observed a handful of times. V is TRBV7-2 and J is TRBJ2-7; D not certain. CDR3 length: 14 residues. The V gene lost 5 bases and the J gene lost 4 bases, with 15 bases spanning the gap. Germline V gene sequence: CDR1 SGHTA, CDR2 FQGNSA. CDR3 amino acids: CASSQRMESYEQYF. CDR3 sequence (DNA): TGTGCCAGCAGCCAACGGATGGAGTCTTACGAGCAGTACTTC.

This sequence joins TRBV7-8 and TRBJ2-7; the match to TRBD1 covers 12 bases. From germline, CDR1 is SGHVS and CDR2 FQNEAQ. V gave up 4 bases and J gave up 5 bases; unmatched junction bases: 9. The CDR3 contains 16 residues. The CDR3 protein is CASSSPRDRGLHEQYF. The CDR3, as DNA: TGTGCCAGCAGCTCGCCCCGGGACAGGGGGCTCCACGAGCAGTACTTC. The whole variable domain, remainder taken from reference TRBV7-8 and TRBJ2-7, is GAGVSQSPRYKVAKRGQDVALRCDPISGHVSLFWYQQALGQGPEFLTYFQNEAQLDKSGLPSDRFFAERPEGSVSTLKIQRTQQEDSAVYLCASSSPRDRGLHEQYFGPGTRLTVT.

This clonotype was observed a handful of times. The chain uses TRBV12-3 or TRBV12-4 and TRBJ2-1; D not resolved. The CDR3 contains 14 residues. V was trimmed by 5 bases and J by 0 bases, leaving 8 bases between them. CDR3 bases: TGTGCCAGCAGTACTCCGAGCTCCTACAATGAGCAGTTCTTC. This translates into CASSTPSSYNEQFF.

This clonotype was detected ten times or more. The rearrangement links TRBV6-5 to TRBJ1-6; D gene ambiguous. Germline V lookup: CDR1 MNHEY, CDR2 SVGAGI. This CDR3 has 14 residues. Trimming removed 7 bases at V and 5 bases at J, with 12 bases between. The DNA of the CDR3 is TGTGCCAGCACCTCAGACGTGCATAATTCACCCCTCCACTTT. Translation: CASTSDVHNSPLHF.

Note on this clonotype: A much larger clonotype is one base distant, so this may be a read error. This sequence joins TRBV3-1 and TRBJ2-6; D perhaps matches TRBD1 (6 bases). Germline V gives CDR1 LGHDT, CDR2 YNNKEL (reference sequence). This CDR3 is 17 amino acids long. V shed 1 base and J shed 4 bases, with 14 bases lying between them. The DNA of the CDR3 is TGTGCCAGCAGCCAAGGGTTTACAGGGAACGGGGCCAACGTCCTGACTTTC. This gives the protein CASSQGFTGNGANVLTF.

The table lists this clonotype with a few counts. The rearrangement joins TRBV6-5 to TRBJ2-1; a possible D gene is TRBD2 (6 bases). V lost 6 bases to trimming and J lost 7 bases, with 16 bases between them. This CDR3 has 14 amino acids. Germline V CDR1 and CDR2: MNHEY, SVGAGI. The CDR3 DNA reads as TGTGCCAGCAGCCCCTACAGGAGCGGGAATGAGCAGTTCTTC. It codes for CASSPYRSGNEQFF.

The sample holds one count of this clonotype. V gene TRBV28 combines with J gene TRBJ2-4, with D perhaps matching TRBD1 (5 bases). The germline V gene encodes CDR1 MDHEN and CDR2 SYDVKM. Trimming took off 7 bases at V and 1 base at J, with 11 bases between the two ends. The CDR3 covers 14 residues. The CDR3 spells CASTRGLAKNIQYF. CDR3 bases: TGTGCCAGCACAAGGGGCCTCGCCAAAAACATTCAGTACTTC. The entire variable domain, with the rest obtained from reference TRBV28 and TRBJ2-4, is as follows: DVKVTQSSRYLVKRTGEKVFLECVQDMDHENMFWYRQDPGLGLRLIYFSYDVKMKEKGDIPEGYSVSREKKERFSLILESASTNQTSMYLCASTRGLAKNIQYFGAGTRLSVL.

This chain connects TRBV18 to TRBJ1-1, with a tentative D call TRBD1 (6 bases). Trimming removed 5 bases from V and 6 bases from J, with 16 bases in between. Germline values: CDR1 KGHSH, CDR2 LQKENI. The CDR3 totals 14 residues. Here the CDR3 reads CASSSSGVSAEAFF. CDR3 sequence (DNA): TGTGCCAGCTCATCCTCAGGGGTCTCGGCTGAAGCTTTCTTT.

This clonotype was detected a few times. The CDR3 sequence: CASSIGPKSYEQYF. The CDR3 coding sequence is TGTGCCAGCAGTATTGGACCGAAATCCTACGAGCAGTACTTC. The chain joins TRBV12-3 or TRBV12-4 to TRBJ2-7; the D is unclear. This CDR3 spans 14 amino acids. Trimming shortened V by 5 bases and J by 1 base, and 12 bases separated the two germline ends.

V and J are TRBV28 and TRBJ2-1; D may be TRBD1 or TRBD2 (5 bases each). Trimming cost V 6 bases and J 3 bases, with 18 bases left between them. The CDR3 consists of 16 residues. Germline V gives CDR1 MDHEN, CDR2 SYDVKM. CDR3 amino acids: CASSPNTWDLYNEQFF. CDR3 in DNA: TGTGCCAGCAGCCCCAACACATGGGACCTCTACAATGAGCAGTTCTTC. The full variable domain, rest sourced from reference TRBV28 and TRBJ2-1, is DVKVTQSSRYLVKRTGEKVFLECVQDMDHENMFWYRQDPGLGLRLIYFSYDVKMKEKGDIPEGYSVSREKKERFSLILESASTNQTSMYLCASSPNTWDLYNEQFFGPGTRLTVL.

The chain is built from TRBV7-9 and TRBJ2-1; 8 nucleotides match TRBD1. Germline lookup yields CDR1 SEHNR and CDR2 FQNEAQ (reference sequence). The V gene end was trimmed by 2 bases and the J gene end by 5 bases; junction bases not matched to a gene: 14. The CDR3 contains 18 residues. The DNA of the CDR3 is TGTGCCAGCAGCTTAATATTAGGTTCCGGGACAGGACACAATGAGCAGTTCTTC. Amino acids: CASSLILGSGTGHNEQFF.

In its sample, this clonotype was seen a few times. This chain joins TRBV27 and TRBJ1-5; weak D call: TRBD1 (5 bases). V lost 3 bases to trimming and J lost 3 bases, with 9 bases between them. Germline CDR1 MNHEY, CDR2 SMNVEV (reference sequence). The CDR3 length is 14 residues. The CDR3 is CASSLSRVNQPQHF. The CDR3 DNA reads as TGTGCCAGCAGTTTGAGCAGGGTCAATCAGCCCCAGCATTTT.

This clonotype was counted many times. The chain carries TRBV28 and TRBJ2-7; D might be TRBD1 (5 bases). Between the trimmed V and J ends, which lost 7 bases and 5 bases, there was a span of 15 bases. CDR3 length: 13 residues. Per germline, CDR1 MDHEN and CDR2 SYDVKM. CDR3 protein: CASTQSGYNEQYF. Written as DNA, the CDR3 is TGTGCCAGCACACAGTCAGGGTACAACGAGCAGTACTTC.

The table lists this clonotype with many counts. The chain has TRBV12-3 or TRBV12-4 and TRBJ1-5; D is perhaps TRBD1 (6 bases). The V end lost 3 bases, the J end lost 6 bases, and 18 bases lay between the germline ends. The CDR3 covers 16 residues. The CDR3 DNA is TGTGCCAGCAGTTTGAGTGGCAGGGGTAAGAGTCAGCCCCAGCATTTT. Protein sequence: CASSLSGRGKSQPQHF.

This clonotype showed up many times. This chain joins TRBV15 and TRBJ1-5, with D perhaps TRBD1 (6 bases). Trimming pared 3 bases from V and 3 bases from J, leaving 9 bases between. Germline CDR1 and CDR2: LNHNV and YYDKDF (reference sequence). This CDR3 contains 14 residues. The CDR3 DNA follows: TGTGCCACCAGCAGCAACAGGGACAATCAGCCCCAGCATTTT. Translating gives CATSSNRDNQPQHF. Together with reference TRBV15 and TRBJ1-5, the CDR3 gives the full variable domain: DAMVIQNPRYQVTQFGKPVTLSCSQTLNHNVMYWYQQKSSQAPKLLFHYYDKDFNNEADTPDNFQSRRPNTSFCFLDIRSPGLGDTAMYLCATSSNRDNQPQHFGDGTRLSIL.

This sequence joins TRBV7-8 and TRBJ2-1, with D tentatively TRBD1 (5 bases). From germline, CDR1 is SGHVS and CDR2 FQNEAQ. Trimming removed 6 bases at V and 6 bases at J, with 12 bases between. This CDR3 has 13 residues. The CDR3 loop reads CASSSRQTNEQFF. CDR3 bases: TGTGCCAGCAGTTCCAGACAGACCAATGAGCAGTTCTTC.

The chain combines TRBV11-2 with TRBJ2-5, with TRBD2 matching 8 bases. The CDR3 runs 16 residues. Losses at the gene ends were 3 bases for V and 0 bases for J; bases not matched to a gene: 6. CDR1 and CDR2 from the germline V gene are SGHAT and FQNNGV. In DNA, the CDR3 is TGTGCCAGCAGCTTGAGAACGGGAGGGAACCAAGAGACCCAGTACTTC. Its protein is CASSLRTGGNQETQYF.